The TCR beta chain under discussion was sequenced for a study of T cells in tumors after PD-1 blockade. Turning to the study itself: Daily vismodegib 150 mg continued in a subset of anti-PD-1-treated patients. Peripheral blood samples averaged 36,536 unique clonotypes and about 110,000 templates. Study-level findings and limits: Roughly two fifths of tumor TCR clonotypes were also found in blood.

Trimming took off 1 base at V and 5 bases at J, with 14 bases between the two ends. The CDR3 extends over 15 amino acids. CDR1 is MGHRA and CDR2 is YSYEKL in the germline V gene. Input was about 616 ng to 6,500 ng of genomic DNA from tumor or blood. The assay was immunoSEQ multiplex PCR, and TCRdb's table has in-frame clones only and misses some. The sample lists some 43,000 clones; over 70% were seen once. Regarding this clone: Its target is not known.

This chain uses TRBV4-1 with TRBJ1-1; possible D gene TRBD1, 6 bases. The receptor was derived from a human donor with basal cell carcinoma. Sequencing used PBMCs, obtained before anti-PD-1 treatment. The CDR3 loop reads CASSQVRQVVTEAFF. Written as DNA, the CDR3 is TGCGCCAGCAGCCAAGTAAGACAGGTAGTGACTGAAGCTTTCTTT.